This T cell receptor beta chain was observed in a study of human T cells and chemical hapten exposure. Study-level information: Patch tests containing 0.01% DPC, applied to the upper back, were read at 6 days.

TCRdb re-analysed the RACE reads in MiXCR, keeping a single row per CDR3 protein. The sample lists some 57,000 distinct CDR3 sequences, 9.9% occurring once. Germline V CDR1 and CDR2: MNHEY, SVGAGI. This CDR3 has 15 amino acids. V gave up 4 bases and J gave up 1 base; unmatched junction bases: 4. This clonotype was recorded at least ten times. No antigen is known for it. Time point defined: patch test 2, 6 weeks after DPC sensitization. Treatment reported: therapeutic diphenylcyclopropenone sensitization with weekly scalp DPC. Study-level points and caveats: Relative to controls, expanded TCRs formed significantly more large CDR3 similarity clusters.

The material sequenced was whole blood, taken in connection with sensitization to the hapten diphenylcyclopropenone (DPC). V and J are TRBV6-5 and TRBJ1-1; 9 nucleotides agree with TRBD1. This sequence was found in a woman between 45 and 65 years old with alopecia areata. Some clones in this sample may be carry-over from other donors' samples. This CDR3 reads CASSSPGQGNTEAFF. CDR3 nucleotide sequence: TGTGCCAGCAGTTCTCCGGGACAGGGGAACACTGAAGCTTTCTTT.